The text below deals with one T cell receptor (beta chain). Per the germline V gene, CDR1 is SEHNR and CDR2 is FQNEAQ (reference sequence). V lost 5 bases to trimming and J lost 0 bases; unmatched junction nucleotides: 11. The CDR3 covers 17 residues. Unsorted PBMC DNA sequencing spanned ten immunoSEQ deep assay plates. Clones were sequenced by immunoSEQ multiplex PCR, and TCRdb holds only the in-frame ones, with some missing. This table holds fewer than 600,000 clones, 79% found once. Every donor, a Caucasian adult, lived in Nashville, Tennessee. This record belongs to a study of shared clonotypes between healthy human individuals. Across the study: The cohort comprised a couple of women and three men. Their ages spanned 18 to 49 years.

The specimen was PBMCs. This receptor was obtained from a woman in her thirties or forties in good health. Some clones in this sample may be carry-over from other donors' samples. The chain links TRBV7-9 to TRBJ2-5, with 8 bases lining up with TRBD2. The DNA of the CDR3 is TGTGCCAGCAGCCTCCAAGGGGTAGCGGGGAACCAAGAGACCCAGTACTTC. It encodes CASSLQGVAGNQETQYF.